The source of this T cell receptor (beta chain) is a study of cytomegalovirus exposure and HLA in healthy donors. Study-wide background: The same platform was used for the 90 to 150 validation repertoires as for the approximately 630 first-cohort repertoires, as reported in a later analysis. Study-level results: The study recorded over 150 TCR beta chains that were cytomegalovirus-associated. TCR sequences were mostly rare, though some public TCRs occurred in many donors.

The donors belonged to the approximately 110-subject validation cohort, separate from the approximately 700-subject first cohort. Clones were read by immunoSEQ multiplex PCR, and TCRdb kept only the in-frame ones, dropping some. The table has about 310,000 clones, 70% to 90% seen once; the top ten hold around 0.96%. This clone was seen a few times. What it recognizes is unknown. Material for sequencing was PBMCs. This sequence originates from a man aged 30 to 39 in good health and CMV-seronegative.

Here the CDR3 DNA reads TGTGCCAGCAGTCCCTCAGGGTTCTACGAGCAGTACTTC. Protein sequence: CASSPSGFYEQYF. The chain combines TRBV27 with TRBJ2-7; TRBD1 might be the D (5 bases). Germline loops: CDR1 MNHEY, CDR2 SMNVEV (reference sequence). This CDR3 has 13 residues. With 5 bases removed from V and 3 bases from J, the gap between germline ends came to 11 bases.